The sequence of this TCR beta chain was determined in a study of blood T cell repertoires in COVID-19. Study details: Researchers got acute and convalescent COVID-19 samples from the United States, Italy and Spain.

Germline lookup yields CDR1 MNHEY and CDR2 SVGAGI. CDR3 length: 15 amino acids. Between the trimmed V and J ends, which lost 2 bases and 3 bases, there was a span of 10 bases. This clone was detected once. The repertoire was sequenced with immunoSEQ multiplex PCR; TCRdb's copy has only in-frame clones and lacks some. Of 30,000 to 35,000 clones in the sample, 60% to 80% were seen once. Source material: peripheral blood. This TCR came from a man of 80 years or more with acute or convalescent COVID-19. The rearrangement uses TRBV6-5 and TRBJ2-2, with D possibly being TRBD1 (5 bases). CDR3 residues: CASSYGRVDTGELFF. CDR3 bases: TGTGCCAGCAGTTACGGCAGGGTCGACACCGGGGAGCTGTTTTTT.